This TCR beta chain was documented in a study of spatial heterogeneity in lung cancer. Each CDR3 protein gets one entry after TCRdb re-called the 5' RACE reads with MiXCR. The sample consists of roughly 7,000 distinct CDR3 sequences, 6.5% to 9% of them appearing once. Germline loops: CDR1 SNHLY, CDR2 FYNNEI. V was shortened by 4 bases and J by 0 bases, with 9 bases between the two germline ends. The CDR3 extends over 14 amino acids. Documented time point: sample taken at primary tumor resection. The chain has TRBV2 and TRBJ2-5; D may be TRBD2 (6 bases). The sequence came from a male donor with early-stage non-small cell lung cancer. Here the sequenced sample was PBMCs, taken at surgery. The CDR3 nucleotides read TGTGCCAGCAGTGTACGACTAGACCAAGAGACCCAGTACTTC. Amino acids: CASSVRLDQETQYF.